This T cell receptor beta chain derives from a study of blood T cell repertoires in COVID-19. As for the study in general: Sites in the United States, Italy and Spain provided acute and convalescent COVID-19 samples. Nucleic acid was either cDNA or gDNA, and it came from T cells, B-cell-depleted T cells, or PBMCs.

Germline CDR1 and CDR2: SGHRS and YFSETQ. After removal of 2 bases from V and 2 bases from J, the junction contained 5 bases not matched to a gene. The CDR3 totals 15 residues. Original methodology: Amplification of reference gene primers provided the estimated nucleated cell counts. The repertoire was sequenced with immunoSEQ multiplex PCR; TCRdb's copy has only in-frame clones and lacks some. The V and J calls and the clone size are those of that table, but D and trimming were determined from the DNA. This repertoire shows tens of thousands of clones, roughly 87% found once; its top ten account for about 9.5%.

The sample consisted of peripheral blood. This TCR came from a human donor with acute or convalescent COVID-19. The donor label of this sample is uncertain. This sequence joins TRBV5-1 and TRBJ2-5; TRBD1 matches at 8 bases. CDR3 loop: CASSFQGAAQETQYF. For the CDR3, the DNA is TGCGCCAGCAGCTTTCAGGGGGCAGCTCAAGAGACCCAGTACTTC.